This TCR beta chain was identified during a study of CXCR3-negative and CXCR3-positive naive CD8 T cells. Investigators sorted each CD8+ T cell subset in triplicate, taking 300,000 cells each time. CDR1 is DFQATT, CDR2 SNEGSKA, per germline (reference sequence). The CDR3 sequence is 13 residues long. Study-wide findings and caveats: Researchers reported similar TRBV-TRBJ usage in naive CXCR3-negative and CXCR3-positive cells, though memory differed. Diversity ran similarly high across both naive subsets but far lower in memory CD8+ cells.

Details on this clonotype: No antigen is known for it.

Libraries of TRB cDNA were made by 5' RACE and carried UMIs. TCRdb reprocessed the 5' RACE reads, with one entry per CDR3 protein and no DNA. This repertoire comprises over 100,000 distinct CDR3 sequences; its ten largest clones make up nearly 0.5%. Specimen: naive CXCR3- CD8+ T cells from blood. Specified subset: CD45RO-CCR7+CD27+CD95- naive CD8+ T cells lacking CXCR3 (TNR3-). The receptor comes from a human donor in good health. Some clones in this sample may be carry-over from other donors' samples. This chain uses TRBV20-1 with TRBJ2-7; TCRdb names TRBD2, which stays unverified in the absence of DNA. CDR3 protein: CSARASGFYEQYF.